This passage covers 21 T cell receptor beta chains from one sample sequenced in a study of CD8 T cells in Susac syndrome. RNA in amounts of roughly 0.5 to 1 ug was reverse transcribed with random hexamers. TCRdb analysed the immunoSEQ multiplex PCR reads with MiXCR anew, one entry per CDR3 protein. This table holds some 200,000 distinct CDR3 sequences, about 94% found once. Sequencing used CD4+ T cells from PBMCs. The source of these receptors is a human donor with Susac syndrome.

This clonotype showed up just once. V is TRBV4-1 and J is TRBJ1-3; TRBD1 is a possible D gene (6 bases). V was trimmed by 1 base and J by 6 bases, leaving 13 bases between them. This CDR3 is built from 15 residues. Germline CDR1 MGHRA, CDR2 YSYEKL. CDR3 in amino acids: CASSQAGARENTIYF. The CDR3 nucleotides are TGCGCCAGCAGCCAAGCGGGGGCGCGGGAAAACACCATATATTTT.

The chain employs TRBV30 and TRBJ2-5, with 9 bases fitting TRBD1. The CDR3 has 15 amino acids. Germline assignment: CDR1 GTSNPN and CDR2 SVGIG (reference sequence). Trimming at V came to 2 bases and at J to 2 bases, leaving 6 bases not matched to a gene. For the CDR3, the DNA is TGTGCCTGGAGTATTGGGACAGGGTGGCAAGAGACCCAGTACTTC. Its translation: CAWSIGTGWQETQYF. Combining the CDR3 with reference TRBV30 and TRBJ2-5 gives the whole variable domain SQTIHQWPATLVQPVGSPLSLECTVEGTSNPNLYWYRQAAGRGLQLLFYSVGIGQISSEVPQNLSASRPQDRQFILSSKKLLLSDSGFYLCAWSIGTGWQETQYFGPGTRLLVL.

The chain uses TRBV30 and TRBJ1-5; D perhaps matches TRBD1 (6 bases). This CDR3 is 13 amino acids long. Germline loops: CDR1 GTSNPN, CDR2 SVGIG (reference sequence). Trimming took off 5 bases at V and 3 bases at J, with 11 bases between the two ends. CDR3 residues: CAWATGSNQPQHF. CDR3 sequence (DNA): TGTGCCTGGGCAACAGGGTCCAATCAGCCCCAGCATTTT. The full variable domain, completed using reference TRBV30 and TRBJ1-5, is SQTIHQWPATLVQPVGSPLSLECTVEGTSNPNLYWYRQAAGRGLQLLFYSVGIGQISSEVPQNLSASRPQDRQFILSSKKLLLSDSGFYLCAWATGSNQPQHFGDGTRLSIL.

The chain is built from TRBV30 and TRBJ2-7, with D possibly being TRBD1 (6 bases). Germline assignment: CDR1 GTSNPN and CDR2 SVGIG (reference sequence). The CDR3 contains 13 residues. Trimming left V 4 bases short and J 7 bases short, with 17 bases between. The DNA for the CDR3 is TGTGCCTGGAATTTACAGGGTGCGGGTGAGCAGTACTTC. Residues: CAWNLQGAGEQYF.

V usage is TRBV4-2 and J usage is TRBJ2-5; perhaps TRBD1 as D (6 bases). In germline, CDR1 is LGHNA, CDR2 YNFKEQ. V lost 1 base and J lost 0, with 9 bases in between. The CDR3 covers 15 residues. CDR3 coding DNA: TGTGCCAGCAGCCAAGCCGGGACAAACCAAGAGACCCAGTACTTC. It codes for CASSQAGTNQETQYF.

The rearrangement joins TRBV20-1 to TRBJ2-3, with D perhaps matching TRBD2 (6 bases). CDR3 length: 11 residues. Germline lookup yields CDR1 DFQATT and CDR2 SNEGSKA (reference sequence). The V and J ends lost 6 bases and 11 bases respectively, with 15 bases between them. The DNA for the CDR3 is TGCAGTGCAGGACGGGGGACGCAGCAGTATTTT. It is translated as CSAGRGTQQYF.

The CDR3 sequence is CASSQGRSLAGVNTDTQYF. CDR3 in DNA: TGTGCCAGCAGCCAAGGGCGGTCCTTAGCGGGGGTTAACACAGATACGCAGTATTTT. The chain uses TRBV4-2 and TRBJ2-3; 9 bases are shared with TRBD2. After removal of 1 base from V and 2 bases from J, the junction contained 13 bases not matched to a gene. The CDR3 length is 19 residues. Germline CDR1 reads LGHNA; CDR2 reads YNFKEQ.

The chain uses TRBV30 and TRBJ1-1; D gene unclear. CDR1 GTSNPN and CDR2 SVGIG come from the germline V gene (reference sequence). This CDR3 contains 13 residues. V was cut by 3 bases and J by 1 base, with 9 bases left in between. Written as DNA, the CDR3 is TGTGCCTGGAGGCCCTCCCGGAACACTGAAGCTTTCTTT. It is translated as CAWRPSRNTEAFF.

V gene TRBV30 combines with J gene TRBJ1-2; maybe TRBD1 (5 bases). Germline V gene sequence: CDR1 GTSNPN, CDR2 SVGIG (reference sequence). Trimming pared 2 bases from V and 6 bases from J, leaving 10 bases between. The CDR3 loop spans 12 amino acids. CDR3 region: CAWSLQGDGYTF. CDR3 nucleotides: TGTGCCTGGAGTCTTCAGGGAGATGGCTACACCTTC.

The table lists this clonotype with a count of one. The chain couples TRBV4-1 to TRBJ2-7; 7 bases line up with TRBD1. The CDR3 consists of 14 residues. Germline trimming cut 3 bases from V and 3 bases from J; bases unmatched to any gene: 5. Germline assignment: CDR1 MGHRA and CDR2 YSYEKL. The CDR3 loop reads CASSHGQEDYEQYF. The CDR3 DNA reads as TGCGCCAGCAGCCACGGACAGGAAGACTACGAGCAGTACTTC.

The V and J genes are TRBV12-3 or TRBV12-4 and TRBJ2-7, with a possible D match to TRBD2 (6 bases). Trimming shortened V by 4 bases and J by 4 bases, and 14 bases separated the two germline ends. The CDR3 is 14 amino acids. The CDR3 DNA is TGTGCCAGCAGTTCCTCGGGGGTTACGTACGAGCAGTACTTC. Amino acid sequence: CASSSSGVTYEQYF.

The chain's CDR3 is CSAQPPGQPQHF. The CDR3 nucleotides read TGCAGTGCCCAACCACCCGGTCAGCCCCAGCATTTT. The V call is TRBV20-1, the J call TRBJ1-5; D gene unclear. The germline V gene encodes CDR1 DFQATT and CDR2 SNEGSKA (reference sequence). Trimming took 6 bases from V and 6 from J, leaving 12 bases between them. This CDR3 comprises 12 residues.

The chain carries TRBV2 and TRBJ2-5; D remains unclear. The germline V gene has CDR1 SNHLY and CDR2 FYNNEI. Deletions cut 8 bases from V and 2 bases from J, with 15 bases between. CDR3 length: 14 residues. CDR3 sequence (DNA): TGTGCCAGCGCGTCCCCTGAAGAGCAAGAGACCCAGTACTTC. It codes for CASASPEEQETQYF.

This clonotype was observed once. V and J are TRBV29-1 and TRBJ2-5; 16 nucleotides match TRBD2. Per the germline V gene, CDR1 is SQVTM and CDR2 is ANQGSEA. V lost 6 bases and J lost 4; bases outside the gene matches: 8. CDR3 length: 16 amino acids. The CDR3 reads CSVAGLAGGRTETQYF. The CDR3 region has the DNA TGCAGCGTAGCGGGACTAGCGGGGGGGCGGACAGAGACCCAGTACTTC.

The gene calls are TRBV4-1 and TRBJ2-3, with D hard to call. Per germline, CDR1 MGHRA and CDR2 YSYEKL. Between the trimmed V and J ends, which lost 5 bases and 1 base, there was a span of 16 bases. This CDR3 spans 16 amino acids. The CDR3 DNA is TGCGCCAGCAGCGACGAGTCTGGGATTGGCACAGATACGCAGTATTTT. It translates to CASSDESGIGTDTQYF.

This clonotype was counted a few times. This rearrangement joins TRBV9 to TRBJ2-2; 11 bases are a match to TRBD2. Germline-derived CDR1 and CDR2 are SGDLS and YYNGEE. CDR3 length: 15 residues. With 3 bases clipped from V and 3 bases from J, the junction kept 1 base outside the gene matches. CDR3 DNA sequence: TGTGCCAGCAGCGCTAGCGGGGGGTACACCGGGGAGCTGTTTTTT. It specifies CASSASGGYTGELFF.

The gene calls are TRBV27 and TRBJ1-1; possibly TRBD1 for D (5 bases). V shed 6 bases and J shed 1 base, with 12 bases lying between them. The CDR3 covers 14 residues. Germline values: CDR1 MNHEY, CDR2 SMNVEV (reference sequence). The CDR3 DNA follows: TGTGCCAGCAGCCTCAGGCAGGGGAACACTGAAGCTTTCTTT. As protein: CASSLRQGNTEAFF.

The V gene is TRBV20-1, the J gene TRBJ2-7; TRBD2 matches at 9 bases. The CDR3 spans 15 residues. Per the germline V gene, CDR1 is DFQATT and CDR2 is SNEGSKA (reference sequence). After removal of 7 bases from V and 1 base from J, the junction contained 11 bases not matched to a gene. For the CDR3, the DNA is TGCAGTGGCTACGAGGACCTAGCGGGGTCCTACGAGCAGTACTTC. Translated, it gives CSGYEDLAGSYEQYF.

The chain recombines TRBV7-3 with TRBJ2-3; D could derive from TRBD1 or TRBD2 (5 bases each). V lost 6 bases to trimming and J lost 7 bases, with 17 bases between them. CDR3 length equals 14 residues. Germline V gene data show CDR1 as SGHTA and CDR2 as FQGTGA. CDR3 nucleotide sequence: TGTGCCAGCAGTAGAGGGACGGATTTCTATACGCAGTATTTT. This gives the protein CASSRGTDFYTQYF.

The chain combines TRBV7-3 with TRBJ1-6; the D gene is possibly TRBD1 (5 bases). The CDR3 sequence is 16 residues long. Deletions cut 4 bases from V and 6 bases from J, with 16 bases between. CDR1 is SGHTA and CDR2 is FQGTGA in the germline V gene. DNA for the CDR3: TGTGCCAGCAGCTCAATGGGGGGATGGACTAATTCACCCCTCCACTTT. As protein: CASSSMGGWTNSPLHF.

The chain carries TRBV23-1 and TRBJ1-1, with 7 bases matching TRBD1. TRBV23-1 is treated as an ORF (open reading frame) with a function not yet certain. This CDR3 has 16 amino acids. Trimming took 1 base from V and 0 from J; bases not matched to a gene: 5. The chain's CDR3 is CASSQFPGQVNTEAFF. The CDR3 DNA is TGCGCCAGCAGTCAATTCCCCGGACAGGTGAACACTGAAGCTTTCTTT.